The entry that follows covers one T cell receptor beta chain sequence. The data belong to a study of T cell changes during pregnancy in multiple sclerosis. This table comes from immunoSEQ multiplex PCR, and its TCRdb copy is limited to in-frame clones, with some not included. This table holds 65,000 to 85,000 clones, 94% found once. The CDR3 runs 15 residues. Germline CDR1 and CDR2: SEHNR and FQNEAQ (reference sequence). Trimming pared 3 bases from V and 0 bases from J, leaving 10 bases between. This specimen was CD4+ T cells from peripheral blood mononuclear cells, taken after pregnancy. The V and J genes are TRBV7-9 and TRBJ2-3, with D possibly TRBD1 on 6 matching bases. The sequence came from a female donor with multiple sclerosis, enrolled in a pregnancy study. CDR3 residues: CASSFRGASTDTQYF. CDR3 coding DNA: TGTGCCAGCAGCTTCAGGGGAGCTAGCACAGATACGCAGTATTTT.